These 26 T cell receptor beta chains originate from one sample sequenced in a study of blood T cell repertoires in COVID-19 (dated by TCRdb to 2018 to 2020). Library preparation employed the immunoSEQ multiplex PCR assay. TCRdb stores this immuneACCESS table with in-frame sequences only. Part of the clones is absent; in the studies checked, under half of the shortfall reflects unresolved V genes, and no reason is known for the rest. The sample profile shows roughly 100,000 clones; about 76% of them were found once. Clones ranked in the top ten supply approximately 38% of the sample. Sequencing was done on a sample of peripheral blood. The receptors derive from a man at least 80 years old with acute or convalescent COVID-19.

This clone was observed a handful of times. The CDR3 coding sequence is TGTGCCTGGAGACCTAATACCGGGGAGCTGTTTTTT. Residues: CAWRPNTGELFF. V and J are TRBV30 and TRBJ2-2; D unresolved. Germline loops: CDR1 GTSNPN, CDR2 SVGIG (reference sequence). The V and J ends lost 3 bases and 5 bases respectively, with 7 bases between them. The CDR3 has 12 residues.

This chain joins TRBV15 and TRBJ2-1; 9 bases are a match to TRBD2. Germline V gene lookup returns CDR1 LNHNV and CDR2 YYDKDF (reference sequence). After removal of 6 bases from V and 8 bases from J, the junction contained 8 bases not matched to a gene. The CDR3 extends over 14 amino acids. CDR3 residues: CATSPGLATDEQFF. The DNA for the CDR3 is TGTGCCACCAGTCCCGGACTAGCGACCGATGAGCAGTTCTTC.

V usage is TRBV5-1 and J usage is TRBJ1-4, with TRBD1 as a possible D gene (6 bases). Germline CDR1 SGHRS, CDR2 YFSETQ. Trimming pared 6 bases from V and 3 bases from J, leaving 15 bases between. This CDR3 spans 15 amino acids. CDR3 in DNA: TGCGCCAGCACCTATTGGGGGGGGCCTAATGAAAAACTGTTTTTT. Its translation: CASTYWGGPNEKLFF. The variable domain in full, with the rest retrieved from reference TRBV5-1 and TRBJ1-4, is KAGVTQTPRYLIKTRGQQVTLSCSPISGHRSVSWYQQTPGQGLQFLFEYFSETQRNKGNFPGRFSGRQFSNSRSEMNVSTLELGDSALYLCASTYWGGPNEKLFFGSGTQLSVL.

The rearrangement uses TRBV6-2 or TRBV6-3 and TRBJ2-2; 7 positions agree with TRBD1. Germline V gene lookup returns CDR1 MNHEY and CDR2 SVGEGT. The CDR3 is made up of 15 amino acids. The junction had 5 bases not matched to a gene; V was cut back by 6 bases and J by 1 base. The CDR3 loop is CASSRQGLNTGELFF. CDR3 sequence (DNA): TGTGCCAGCAGCAGACAGGGCTTGAACACCGGGGAGCTGTTTTTT.

The CDR3 sequence is CASSLEDVIQRAFF. In DNA form, the CDR3 reads TGCGCCAGCAGTCTGGAGGACGTAATACAGCGGGCTTTCTTT. The chain has TRBV5-1 and TRBJ1-1; D not certain. The V gene lost 5 bases and the J gene lost 11 bases, with 22 bases spanning the gap. Germline CDR1 reads SGHRS; CDR2 reads YFSETQ. This CDR3 has 14 amino acids.

The J gene is TRBJ2-7, the V gene TRBV19; 10 nucleotides match TRBD2. Unmatched junction bases numbered 8, after V lost 6 bases and J lost 3 bases. The germline CDR1 and CDR2 sequences are LNHDA and SQIVND (reference sequence). This CDR3 comprises 15 residues. The CDR3 here is CASSDITSGDYEQYF. The DNA for the CDR3 is TGTGCCAGTAGCGACATTACTAGCGGGGACTACGAGCAGTACTTC.

The chain employs TRBV10-2 and TRBJ1-3; 7 bases are a match to TRBD1. In germline, CDR1 is WSHSY, CDR2 SAAADI. This CDR3 comprises 16 residues. After removal of 7 bases from V and 0 bases from J, the junction contained 9 bases not matched to a gene. The CDR3 DNA reads TGCGCCAGCACTGGAAAGGGGGCCGCCTCTGGAAACACCATATATTTT. This sequence encodes CASTGKGAASGNTIYF.

V usage is TRBV29-1 and J usage is TRBJ2-3; weak D call: TRBD1 (6 bases). Germline lookup yields CDR1 SQVTM and CDR2 ANQGSEA. The CDR3 has 12 amino acids. The V end lost 4 bases, the J end lost 1 base, and 6 bases lay between the germline ends. For the CDR3, the DNA is TGCAGCGTTGGACAGGGCACAGATACGCAGTATTTT. It translates to CSVGQGTDTQYF.

The rearrangement links TRBV4-1 to TRBJ2-7; 12 nucleotides agree with TRBD2. The V segment lost 4 bases and the J segment 9 bases; nucleotides outside the gene matches: 4. Germline CDR1 is MGHRA and CDR2 is YSYEKL. The CDR3 is 13 residues long. The CDR3 DNA is TGCGCCAGCAGCCCAGGACTAGCGGGGAGGCAGTACTTC. Protein sequence: CASSPGLAGRQYF.

The chain is built from TRBV28 and TRBJ2-7, with 7 bases fitting TRBD1. V was clipped by 3 bases and J by 2 bases; unmatched bases: 13. This CDR3 has 17 amino acids. Germline CDR1 and CDR2: MDHEN and SYDVKM. The chain's CDR3 is CASSLSIGQVGTYEQYF. In DNA form, the CDR3 reads TGTGCCAGCAGTTTGAGTATCGGACAGGTCGGGACCTACGAGCAGTACTTC. The full variable domain, its missing parts supplied by reference TRBV28 and TRBJ2-7, is DVKVTQSSRYLVKRTGEKVFLECVQDMDHENMFWYRQDPGLGLRLIYFSYDVKMKEKGDIPEGYSVSREKKERFSLILESASTNQTSMYLCASSLSIGQVGTYEQYFGPGTRLTVT.

This rearrangement joins TRBV5-4 to TRBJ2-7; 11 bases are shared with TRBD2. The germline gives CDR1 SGHNT, CDR2 YYREEE (reference sequence). J gave up 0 bases and V 0 bases, and 2 bases lay outside the gene matches. This CDR3 is built from 16 residues. The CDR3 protein is CASSLGLAGLSYEQYF. The CDR3 DNA follows: TGTGCCAGCAGCTTGGGACTAGCGGGGCTCTCCTACGAGCAGTACTTC. Using reference TRBV5-4 and TRBJ2-7 for the parts outside the CDR3, the full variable domain is ETGVTQSPTHLIKTRGQQVTLRCSSQSGHNTVSWYQQALGQGPQFIFQYYREEENGRGNFPPRFSGLQFPNYSSELNVNALELDDSALYLCASSLGLAGLSYEQYFGPGTRLTVT.

In this sample, this clone turned up a few times. The chain links TRBV29-1 to TRBJ2-3; D remains ambiguous. V was trimmed by 4 bases and J by 2 bases, leaving 7 bases between them. Germline CDR1 reads SQVTM; CDR2 reads ANQGSEA. The CDR3 is 12 residues long. The CDR3 reads CSVVFYTDTQYF. CDR3 bases: TGCAGCGTTGTGTTCTACACAGATACGCAGTATTTT.

The chain has TRBV6-5 and TRBJ1-5, with 7 bases aligning to TRBD1. The V segment lost 1 base and the J segment 4 bases; nucleotides outside the gene matches: 7. The CDR3 covers 16 residues. Per germline, CDR1 MNHEY and CDR2 SVGAGI. This chain's CDR3 is CASSYLGAGGNQPQHF. The CDR3 region has the DNA TGTGCCAGCAGTTACTTGGGGGCAGGGGGAAATCAGCCCCAGCATTTT.

The genes are TRBV7-2 and TRBJ2-6; no firm D call. Germline V gene sequence: CDR1 SGHTA, CDR2 FQGNSA. The CDR3 totals 16 residues. V lost 1 base and J lost 0, with 7 bases in between. The CDR3 loop is CASSLVAASGANVLTF. The CDR3 DNA follows: TGTGCCAGCAGCTTAGTTGCGGCCTCTGGGGCCAACGTCCTGACTTTC.

The chain recombines TRBV7-9 with TRBJ1-5, with a possible D match to TRBD1 (6 bases). Germline CDR1 and CDR2: SEHNR and FQNEAQ (reference sequence). CDR3 length: 14 amino acids. V was cut by 5 bases and J by 0 bases, with 8 bases left in between. The CDR3 DNA is TGTGCCAGCAGCCAGGGGCATAGCAATCAGCCCCAGCATTTT. This codes for CASSQGHSNQPQHF. Full variable domain (outside the CDR3, taken from reference TRBV7-9 and TRBJ1-5): DTGVSQNPRHKITKRGQNVTFRCDPISEHNRLYWYRQTLGQGPEFLTYFQNEAQLEKSRLLSDRFSAERPKGSFSTLEIQRTEQGDSAMYLCASSQGHSNQPQHFGDGTRLSIL.

The chain links TRBV29-1 to TRBJ2-5; 9 positions agree with TRBD1. The germline gives CDR1 SQVTM, CDR2 ANQGSEA. The V gene end was trimmed by 6 bases and the J gene end by 5 bases; junction bases not matched to a gene: 10. The CDR3 consists of 14 residues. CDR3: CSVAMGTGRETQYF. In DNA form, the CDR3 reads TGCAGCGTAGCTATGGGGACAGGGAGGGAGACCCAGTACTTC.

V gene TRBV21-1 combines with J gene TRBJ2-7; the table assigns TRBD1, which was not confirmed against the DNA. TRBV21-1 is assigned pseudogene status. The CDR3 length is 15 residues. The CDR3 here is CASSKPGTGGREQYF. CDR3 bases: TGTGCCAGCAGCAAACCCGGGACAGGGGGCAGGGAGCAGTACTTC.

The chain carries TRBV7-9 and TRBJ1-6; the match to TRBD1 covers 7 bases. The CDR3 runs 14 residues. Looked up from germline, CDR1 is SEHNR and CDR2 is FQNEAQ (reference sequence). V was clipped by 3 bases and J by 10 bases; unmatched bases: 6. The CDR3 region is CASSFTGDGSPLHF. The DNA for the CDR3 is TGTGCCAGCAGCTTTACAGGGGATGGCTCACCCCTCCACTTT.

J is TRBJ2-3 and V is TRBV9, with 10 bases fitting TRBD2. Germline loops: CDR1 SGDLS, CDR2 YYNGEE. J lost 5 bases, V lost 0 bases, and 6 bases had no gene match. The CDR3 runs to 16 residues. The CDR3 region is CASSVASGRAVDTQYF. The CDR3 nucleotides read TGTGCCAGCAGCGTAGCGAGCGGGAGGGCCGTAGATACGCAGTATTTT.

This sequence joins TRBV7-9 and TRBJ2-2; 8 bases are shared with TRBD1. CDR3 length: 13 amino acids. CDR1 and CDR2 (germline): SEHNR, FQNEAQ (reference sequence). J gave up 7 bases and V 5 bases, and 3 bases lay outside the gene matches. The CDR3 spells CASSTGQGGELFF. The CDR3, as DNA: TGTGCCAGCAGCACTGGACAGGGCGGGGAGCTGTTTTTT.

The table lists this clone with a few counts. The rearrangement joins TRBV5-4 to TRBJ1-1, with no clear D. Looked up from germline, CDR1 is SGHNT and CDR2 is YYREEE (reference sequence). This CDR3 contains 14 residues. V lost 2 bases, J lost 1 base, and 9 bases lay in between. Here the CDR3 DNA reads TGTGCCAGCAGCTTAGAAGCAACGAACACTGAAGCTTTCTTT. This encodes CASSLEATNTEAFF. Variable domain in full (rest from reference TRBV5-4 and TRBJ1-1): ETGVTQSPTHLIKTRGQQVTLRCSSQSGHNTVSWYQQALGQGPQFIFQYYREEENGRGNFPPRFSGLQFPNYSSELNVNALELDDSALYLCASSLEATNTEAFFGQGTRLTVV.

J is TRBJ1-4 and V is TRBV6-5, with 8 nucleotides matching TRBD1. The V gene's germline CDR1 is MNHEY and CDR2 SVGAGI. Trimming at V came to 4 bases and at J to 7 bases, leaving 8 bases not matched to a gene. This CDR3 is 15 amino acids long. The chain's CDR3 is CASSSQGAPVEKLFF. The CDR3 nucleotides read TGTGCCAGCAGTTCGCAGGGGGCGCCGGTTGAAAAACTGTTTTTT.

A note on this clone: One junction end disagrees with the germline gene, perhaps due to a read error. The chain couples TRBV18 to TRBJ2-7, with D perhaps matching TRBD1 (6 bases). CDR3 length: 15 amino acids. CDR1 and CDR2 (germline): KGHSH, LQKENI. The DNA for the CDR3 is TGTGCCAGCTCGGGCGCCGGGACAATAACTTACGGGCAGTACTTC. This codes for CASSGAGTITYGQYF.

This sequence joins TRBV6-2 or TRBV6-3 and TRBJ1-2, with a tentative D call TRBD1 (5 bases). The CDR3 is made up of 15 amino acids. CDR1 is MNHEY, CDR2 SVGEGT, per germline. V dropped 5 bases and J dropped 4 bases, with 17 bases sitting between them. CDR3 nucleotide sequence: TGTGCCAGCAGTCCCCGGGGGGTATTATCCTATGGCTACACCTTC. Residues: CASSPRGVLSYGYTF.

This clone was counted ten times or more. The V gene is TRBV28, the J gene TRBJ1-5; 10 bases are shared with TRBD1. Per germline, CDR1 MDHEN and CDR2 SYDVKM. V lost 5 bases to trimming and J lost 4 bases; unmatched junction nucleotides: 5. CDR3 length: 15 residues. In DNA form, the CDR3 reads TGTGCCAGCAGTACACCGGGACAGGGGAATCAGCCCCAGCATTTT. Its protein product is CASSTPGQGNQPQHF.

The V and J genes are TRBV18 and TRBJ1-2; a weak D match, TRBD1 (5 bases). Germline V gives CDR1 KGHSH, CDR2 LQKENI. The CDR3 runs 14 residues. V was cut by 2 bases and J by 8 bases, with 15 bases left in between. The CDR3 region is CASSPSVGAEGYTF. The CDR3 DNA is TGTGCCAGCTCACCATCAGTAGGGGCGGAGGGCTACACCTTC.